This TCR beta chain was recovered during a study of cytomegalovirus exposure and HLA in healthy donors. Looking at the study overall: HLA-typed donors were the source of approximately 85 million unique TCRs held in an early data release. The study, taken as a whole, reports: Among the CMV-associated chains, three were confirmed in vitro as specific for CMV antigens.

About this clone itself: The antigen is unknown.

Vbeta (60) and Jbeta (13) primers were used in the PCR. TCRdb's table, derived via immunoSEQ multiplex PCR, lists solely in-frame clones and lacks some. The sample carries approximately 84,000 clones, 74% recorded once. This CDR3 spans 10 amino acids. Germline assignment: CDR1 MNHEY and CDR2 SVGAGI. V lost 11 bases and J 7 bases, leaving 11 bases between the germline ends. Specimen: PBMCs. This rearrangement joins TRBV6-5 to TRBJ1-1, with D possibly matching TRBD1 (5 bases). This clonotype originated in a man aged 40-49 years in good health and CMV-seropositive. The CDR3 DNA reads TGTGCCTGCGGCAGGGATGAAGCTTTCTTT. As protein: CACGRDEAFF.